The next 16 T cell receptor beta chains were all read from a single sample in a study of regulatory T cells in long-lasting Graves disease. Documented time point: persistent/refractory GD, antithyroid drugs over 5 years with positive TRAb. RNA isolated from PBMCs was used to make the TCR library. Libraries of TCR beta came from iRepertoire HTBI primers plus Arm-PCR of CDR3 regions. TCRdb fed the multiplex PCR reads into MiXCR, producing one record per CDR3 protein. The data contain some 430,000 distinct CDR3 sequences, roughly a fifth of them singletons. The material sequenced was peripheral blood mononuclear cells (PBMCs), taken when the disease was refractory, from a patient treated with antithyroid drugs. The receptors stem from a female donor with Graves disease.

This clonotype was observed a few times. The V gene is TRBV4-3, the J gene TRBJ1-1; a possible D gene is TRBD1 (5 bases). Trimming shortened V by 1 base and J by 1 base, and 10 bases separated the two germline ends. The germline V gene encodes CDR1 LGHNA and CDR2 YSLEER. The CDR3 is 15 residues long. The CDR3 nucleotides are TGCGCCAGCAGCCAAGGGGACCTTTCGAACACTGAAGCTTTCTTT. Its translation: CASSQGDLSNTEAFF.

A few counts support this clonotype. The chain joins TRBV24-1 to TRBJ2-7; D remains ambiguous. V dropped 3 bases and J dropped 2 bases, with 7 bases sitting between them. This CDR3 contains 13 residues. Germline values: CDR1 KGHDR, CDR2 SFDVKD. The CDR3 loop is CATSDPLAYEQYF. The DNA for the CDR3 is TGTGCCACCAGTGATCCTCTAGCCTACGAGCAGTACTTC.

This clonotype was counted many times. The V and J genes are TRBV6-1 and TRBJ1-5; no reliable D call. Germline V gene sequence: CDR1 MNHNS, CDR2 SASEGT. This CDR3 comprises 15 residues. Trimming cost V 5 bases and J 2 bases, with 13 bases left between them. The CDR3: CASSLLGVGNQPQHF. CDR3 bases: TGTGCCAGCAGTCTCCTTGGGGTTGGCAATCAGCCCCAGCATTTT.

This clonotype was detected a few times. The rearrangement joins TRBV19 to TRBJ2-7; D unresolved. Trimming stripped 4 bases from V and 2 bases from J, with 18 bases between. Germline CDR1 is LNHDA and CDR2 is SQIVND (reference sequence). The CDR3 is 16 amino acids. The CDR3 DNA sequence: TGTGCCAGTAGTAACACAAGGAATCCTGATCCCTACGAGCAGTACTTC. Translating it yields CASSNTRNPDPYEQYF.

The CDR3 loop is CASSQVAGQGADGYTF. CDR3 sequence (DNA): TGCGCCAGCAGCCAAGTAGCGGGACAGGGGGCGGATGGCTACACCTTC. V gene TRBV4-3 combines with J gene TRBJ1-2; 12 bases align to TRBD1. The CDR3 length is 16 residues. Trimming cost V 1 base and J 6 bases; bases outside gene matches: 6. The V gene's germline CDR1 is LGHNA and CDR2 YSLEER.

This clonotype was counted between two and nine times. The chain carries TRBV6-1 and TRBJ2-6; tentatively, D is TRBD2 (6 bases). This CDR3 comprises 15 residues. Germline values: CDR1 MNHNS, CDR2 SASEGT. V lost 6 bases and J 4 bases, leaving 13 bases between the germline ends. CDR3 region: CASSHGGGGANVLTF. The CDR3, as DNA: TGTGCCAGCAGCCACGGGGGTGGAGGGGCCAACGTCCTGACTTTC.

For the CDR3, the DNA is TGTGCCAGCGGCCTCCGGAGGAGGGAGGGCACAGATACGCAGTATTTT. Its translation is CASGLRRREGTDTQYF. The V gene is TRBV5-6, the J gene TRBJ2-3; possibly TRBD2 for D (6 bases). There are 16 residues in the CDR3. Germline-derived CDR1 and CDR2 are SGHDT and YYEEEE. Trimming cost V 7 bases and J 1 base, with 19 bases left between them. Full variable domain (rest looked up from reference TRBV5-6 and TRBJ2-3): DAGVTQSPTHLIKTRGQQVTLRCSPKSGHDTVSWYQQALGQGPQFIFQYYEEEERQRGNFPDRFSGHQFPNYSSELNVNALLLGDSALYLCASGLRRREGTDTQYFGPGTRLTVL.

With respect to this clonotype: The junction departs from germline at one end; a sequencing error may be responsible. CDR3 DNA sequence: TGTGCCTGCAGCACTATGGACAGAGTCTACGAGCAGTACTTC. Encoded protein: CACSTMDRVYEQYF. The chain employs TRBV7-2 and TRBJ2-7; TRBD1 might be the D (6 bases). The germline CDR1 and CDR2 sequences are SGHTA and FQGNSA. The CDR3 runs 14 residues.

This clonotype has a count of ten or more. The chain has TRBV20-1 and TRBJ1-6; 8 bases are shared with TRBD1. In germline, CDR1 is DFQATT, CDR2 SNEGSKA (reference sequence). The CDR3 has 15 residues. Trimming removed 6 bases from V and 5 bases from J; junction bases left unmatched: 9. CDR3 coding DNA: TGCAGTGCCGGGCAGACAGGGGATAATAATTCACCCCTCCACTTT. Its protein product is CSAGQTGDNNSPLHF.

A few counts support this clonotype. The chain joins TRBV7-9 to TRBJ1-4, with D unclear. The V end was cut by 1 base, the J end by 15 bases, with 15 bases between. CDR1 and CDR2 (germline): SEHNR, FQNEAQ (reference sequence). The CDR3 has 13 residues. The CDR3 here is CASSLEEGRPLFF. The CDR3 DNA reads TGTGCCAGCAGCTTAGAGGAGGGCAGGCCTTTGTTTTTT.

This clonotype was observed once. For the CDR3, the DNA is TGTGCCAGCAGTTTATTTGCGGGAGCGGGCACAGATACGCAGTATTTT. Amino acids: CASSLFAGAGTDTQYF. The gene calls are TRBV27 and TRBJ2-3, with TRBD2 matching 7 bases. This CDR3 contains 16 residues. V lost 1 base and J lost 1; bases outside the gene matches: 5. In germline, CDR1 is MNHEY, CDR2 SMNVEV (reference sequence).

This clonotype appeared a few times. J is TRBJ1-5 and V is TRBV28; 8 bases agree with TRBD1. Germline CDR1 reads MDHEN; CDR2 reads SYDVKM. The CDR3 extends over 15 amino acids. J lost 4 bases, V lost 6 bases, and 8 bases had no gene match. The CDR3 nucleotides are TGTGCCAGCAGCGAGAGACAGGGGTCGAATCAGCCCCAGCATTTT. This encodes CASSERQGSNQPQHF.

This clonotype was observed at least ten times. The rearrangement uses TRBV28 and TRBJ2-5, with 9 bases that match TRBD1. The CDR3 totals 14 residues. Trimming removed 5 bases from V and 5 bases from J; junction bases left unmatched: 6. From germline, CDR1 is MDHEN and CDR2 SYDVKM. CDR3 protein: CASSTTGGAETQYF. Written as DNA, the CDR3 is TGTGCCAGCAGTACTACAGGGGGCGCGGAGACCCAGTACTTC.

The chain carries TRBV6-5 and TRBJ2-2, with a possible D match to TRBD2 (6 bases). Per germline, CDR1 MNHEY and CDR2 SVGAGI. Trimming took 2 bases from V and 4 from J, leaving 11 bases between them. The CDR3 is 15 residues long. The CDR3 bases are TGTGCCAGCAGTTACGGGATCGGGAGCACCGGGGAGCTGTTTTTT. Encoded protein: CASSYGIGSTGELFF.

This clonotype has ten or more counts. The chain joins TRBV10-3 to TRBJ2-1; D ambiguous. The germline gives CDR1 ENHRY, CDR2 SYGVKD. The CDR3 has 11 residues. V lost 4 bases and J lost 8, with 6 bases in between. For the CDR3, the DNA is TGTGCCATCAGTGGGGCGGATGAGCAGTTCTTC. Translated, it gives CAISGADEQFF.

On this clonotype: This may be a read error, as it is one base from a much larger clone. The chain uses TRBV7-2 and TRBJ2-7; D possibly corresponds to TRBD2 (6 bases). Germline loops: CDR1 SGHTA, CDR2 FQGNSA. There are 15 residues in the CDR3. CDR3 protein: CAGSFSAGHTYEQYF. Written as DNA, the CDR3 is TGTGCCGGCAGCTTCTCAGCGGGCCACACCTACGAGCAGTACTTC. The full variable domain, its missing parts supplied by reference TRBV7-2 and TRBJ2-7, is GAGVSQSPSNKVTEKGKDVELRCDPISGHTALYWYRQSLGQGLEFLIYFQGNSAPDKSGLPSDRFSAERTGGSVSTLTIQRTQQEDSAVYLCAGSFSAGHTYEQYFGPGTRLTVT.